A selection of T cell receptor beta chains follows, all from one sample in a study of long-term antiretroviral therapy in people with HIV. The assay was immunoSEQ multiplex PCR, and TCRdb's table has in-frame clones only and misses some. The sample lists over 40,000 clones, about 94% occurring once. The sample consisted of unsorted PBMCs, taken about 9.1 years after starting antiretroviral therapy. All receptors come from a man aged 30 to 45 with HIV. CDR3s include the opening cysteine and the closing phenylalanine or tryptophan. D genes are given only for firm matches. Size values are once, few and many counts, or a class for expanded clones, and some rows have none.

clone_size j_call d_call v_call cdr3_aa cdr3_nt
. TRBJ1-6 . TRBV27 CASRRTPEGYNSPLHF TGTGCCAGCAGACGTACCCCGGAGGGGTATAATTCACCCCTCCACTTT
. TRBJ1-5 TRBD1 TRBV6-6 CASSATGGRQPQHF TGTGCCAGCAGTGCAACAGGGGGCCGTCAGCCCCAGCATTTT
. TRBJ2-5 . TRBV29-1 CSVSGGVYQETQYF TGCAGCGTCTCCGGGGGCGTCTACCAAGAGACCCAGTACTTC
. TRBJ2-2 TRBD1 TRBV4-2 CASSPLGQGNTGELFF TGTGCCAGCAGCCCCTTGGGACAGGGTAACACCGGGGAGCTGTTTTTT
. TRBJ1-1 . TRBV4-1 CASSLDSGMDTEAFF TGCGCCAGCAGCCTAGATTCGGGGATGGACACTGAAGCTTTCTTT
. TRBJ1-1 . TRBV7-9 CASSLVRQGRAEAFF TGTGCCAGCAGCTTAGTAAGGCAGGGTAGGGCTGAAGCTTTCTTT
. TRBJ2-7 TRBD1 TRBV27 CASSRLPDRVGEQYF TGTGCCAGCAGTCGACTCCCAGACAGGGTGGGGGAGCAGTACTTC
. TRBJ2-2 . TRBV18 CASSPQVSFTGELFF TGTGCCAGCTCACCACAGGTTTCTTTTACCGGGGAGCTGTTTTTT
. TRBJ2-3 . TRBV5-1 CASSVGGTDPTDTQYF TGCGCCAGCAGCGTCGGGGGAACGGACCCCACAGATACGCAGTATTTT
. TRBJ1-1 . TRBV5-4 CASSFPGTKNTEAFF TGTGCCAGCAGCTTCCCCGGGACAAAGAACACTGAAGCTTTCTTT
. TRBJ2-5 TRBD2 TRBV5-1 CASSSLGGGGPYQETQYF TGCGCCAGCAGCAGTTTAGGCGGGGGAGGCCCGTACCAAGAGACCCAGTACTTC
. TRBJ1-3 . TRBV27 CASSSFSSGNTIYF TGTGCCAGCAGTTCCTTTTCCTCTGGAAACACCATATATTTT
once TRBJ1-4 . TRBV5-4 CASSPSGTRNEKLFF TGTGCCAGCAGCCCCTCCGGGACGAGAAATGAAAAACTGTTTTTT
. TRBJ2-2 . TRBV27 CASSYTGNGELFF TGTGCCAGCAGTTATACAGGTAACGGGGAGCTGTTTTTT
. TRBJ2-5 . TRBV7-6 CASSLGTEETQYF TGTGCCAGCAGCTTAGGGACAGAAGAGACCCAGTACTTC
. TRBJ1-1 . TRBV4-1 CASSQNIGNTEAFF TGCGCCAGCAGCCAAAACATTGGGAACACTGAAGCTTTCTTT
. TRBJ2-6 . TRBV7-9 CASSLVSSGANVLTF TGTGCCAGCAGCTTAGTCTCTTCTGGGGCCAACGTCCTGACTTTC
. TRBJ1-3 . TRBV7-9 CASSLAKDSGNTIYF TGTGCCAGCAGCTTAGCCAAGGACTCTGGAAACACCATATATTTT
. TRBJ2-1 TRBD1 TRBV6-1 CASSEPGQGIINEQFF TGTGCCAGCAGTGAACCGGGACAGGGGATTATCAATGAGCAGTTCTTC
few TRBJ1-6 . TRBV2 CATTGSLESPLHF TGTGCCACGACCGGGAGCCTCGAGTCACCCCTCCACTTT
. TRBJ1-3 TRBD1 TRBV7-9 CASSQGQGNTIYF TGTGCCAGCAGCCAGGGACAGGGAAACACCATATATTTT
once TRBJ2-3 . TRBV6-5 CASKIPGGTDTQYF TGTGCCAGCAAGATACCCGGGGGCACAGATACGCAGTATTTT
. TRBJ2-1 TRBD2 TRBV10-2 CASSVGLAGAKSYNEQFF TGCGCCAGCAGTGTGGGACTAGCGGGGGCGAAAAGCTACAATGAGCAGTTCTTC
. TRBJ2-2 TRBD1 TRBV9 CASSAWTGTGELFF TGTGCCAGCAGCGCCTGGACAGGGACCGGGGAGCTGTTTTTT
few TRBJ1-6 . TRBV27 CASSLRPGGNSPLHF TGTGCCAGCAGTTTACGGCCCGGGGGCAATTCACCCCTCCACTTT
. TRBJ1-2 . TRBV6-5 CASSYPTGYGYTF TGTGCCAGCAGTTACCCGACAGGCTATGGCTACACCTTC
. TRBJ1-1 . TRBV5-1 CASSLDGPFSEAFF TGCGCCAGCAGCTTAGACGGCCCTTTCTCTGAAGCTTTCTTT
. TRBJ1-1 . TRBV5-4 CASSFIMNTEAFF TGTGCCAGCAGCTTTATAATGAACACTGAAGCTTTCTTT
. TRBJ1-6 . TRBV11-2 CASSARDNNSPLHF TGTGCCAGCAGCGCCCGGGACAACAATTCACCCCTCCACTTT
. TRBJ1-4 TRBD1 TRBV27 CASSRDSRTANEKLFF TGTGCCAGCAGTCGGGACAGCCGGACCGCTAATGAAAAACTGTTTTTT
. TRBJ2-1 . TRBV5-1 CASSLGNYRVPEENEQFF TGCGCCAGCAGCTTGGGAAATTACAGGGTGCCAGAAGAAAATGAGCAGTTCTTC
once TRBJ2-5 . TRBV5-6 CASSLDIYKETQYF TGTGCCAGCAGCTTGGACATCTACAAAGAGACCCAGTACTTC
. TRBJ1-2 . TRBV28 CASSFLGNYGYTF TGTGCCAGCAGTTTCTTAGGGAACTATGGCTACACCTTC
. TRBJ1-4 . TRBV2 CASSLGPNEKLFF TGTGCCAGCAGTTTAGGACCTAATGAAAAACTGTTTTTT
. TRBJ2-1 . TRBV5-1 CASSRGSSYNEQFF TGCGCCAGCAGCCGGGGGAGCTCCTACAATGAGCAGTTCTTC
few TRBJ2-2 . TRBV27 CASSLDLYTGELFF TGTGCCAGCAGTTTAGACCTTTACACCGGGGAGCTGTTTTTT
. TRBJ1-1 . TRBV5-6 CASSSLTAITEAFF TGTGCCAGCAGCTCATTGACAGCTATCACTGAAGCTTTCTTT
. TRBJ2-3 . TRBV10-3 CAINLDSNTDTQYF TGTGCCATCAATCTAGACAGCAACACAGATACGCAGTATTTT
. TRBJ1-1 . TRBV6-5 CASSKTRDILEAFF TGTGCCAGCAGCAAAACCCGGGACATTCTTGAAGCTTTCTTT
. TRBJ1-6 TRBD1 TRBV5-6 CASNSRTGSMSPLHF TGTGCCAGCAACTCCCGGACAGGTTCCATGTCACCCCTCCACTTT
. TRBJ1-6 . TRBV7-9 CASSFGPPGSPLHF TGTGCCAGCAGCTTTGGACCCCCAGGTTCACCCCTCCACTTT
. TRBJ1-1 . TRBV6-5 CASSYSGENTEAFF TGTGCCAGCAGTTACTCGGGGGAGAACACTGAAGCTTTCTTT
once TRBJ2-3 . TRBV7-9 CASSLARGTDTQYF TGTGCCAGCAGCTTAGCGAGGGGCACAGATACGCAGTATTTT
. TRBJ1-1 . TRBV2 CASGLLNTEAFF TGTGCCAGCGGGCTGCTGAACACTGAAGCTTTCTTT
. TRBJ1-4 . TRBV29-1 CSVEVQGGEKLFF TGCAGCGTTGAGGTACAGGGCGGCGAAAAACTGTTTTTT
. TRBJ1-5 TRBD1 TRBV28 CANSGQGKDQPQHF TGTGCCAACTCGGGACAGGGGAAAGATCAGCCCCAGCATTTT
few TRBJ2-1 . TRBV10-3 CAITKTGPGMRDEQFF TGTGCCATCACCAAGACCGGGCCAGGGATGAGGGATGAGCAGTTCTTC
. TRBJ2-3 . TRBV6-1 CASSEVGATQYF TGTGCCAGCAGTGAAGTGGGGGCTACGCAGTATTTT
. TRBJ1-4 TRBD1 TRBV7-8 CASSSPGQGLEKLFF TGTGCCAGCAGCTCTCCGGGACAGGGTCTTGAAAAACTGTTTTTT
. TRBJ2-5 TRBD2 TRBV11-2 CASSSGLAGGPNRETQYF TGTGCCAGCAGTTCCGGACTAGCGGGGGGGCCGAACAGGGAGACCCAGTACTTC
. TRBJ1-2 TRBD1 TRBV4-1 CASSQNGQGIGGYTF TGCGCCAGCAGCCAGAACGGACAGGGTATAGGTGGCTACACCTTC
. TRBJ2-3 . TRBV5-4 CASSLDSGSTDTQYF TGTGCCAGCAGCTTGGATTCAGGTTCAACAGATACGCAGTATTTT
few TRBJ1-1 TRBD1 TRBV28 CASSSYLGQGVGTEAFF TGTGCCAGCAGTTCATACCTTGGACAGGGGGTGGGCACTGAAGCTTTCTTT
. TRBJ1-2 . TRBV27 CASSYAQRGNEGYTF TGTGCCAGCAGTTACGCCCAAAGAGGGAACGAGGGCTACACCTTC
. TRBJ1-6 TRBD1 TRBV9 CASSGTGTARSPLHF TGTGCCAGCAGCGGGACAGGGACTGCTCGATCACCCCTCCACTTT
. TRBJ2-3 TRBD2 TRBV5-1 CASAGGTDTQYF TGCGCCAGCGCGGGGGGCACAGATACGCAGTATTTT
. TRBJ1-5 . TRBV6-6 CASSSFQPQHF TGTGCCAGCAGTTCATTCCAGCCCCAGCATTTT